This TCR beta chain is drawn from a study of monozygotic twins with inflammatory bowel disease. General study points: There was no support for any single strong signal or clonotype associated with IBD. For IBD patients, clonotypes shared with others were fewer than for healthy twins, especially with disease activity.

The CDR3 consists of 17 residues. The germline CDR1 and CDR2 sequences are MNHEY and SMNVEV (reference sequence). As for this clonotype: Its target is unknown.

TCRdb re-called the 5' RACE reads; every CDR3 protein appears as one record, without DNA. The sample has around 150,000 distinct CDR3 sequences; the top ten hold 2% to 2.5%. Each donor had approximately 2.5 ml of blood drawn. T cells were not sorted, and total RNA was isolated straight from whole blood. This sequence joins TRBV27 and TRBJ2-2; TCRdb selects TRBD2, and the lack of DNA leaves this call unchecked. Sequenced input: blood. The TCR comes from a human donor with ulcerative colitis or Crohn's disease, or a healthy co-twin of an affected twin (not recorded which). The CDR3 loop reads CASGGDGTSVETGELFF.